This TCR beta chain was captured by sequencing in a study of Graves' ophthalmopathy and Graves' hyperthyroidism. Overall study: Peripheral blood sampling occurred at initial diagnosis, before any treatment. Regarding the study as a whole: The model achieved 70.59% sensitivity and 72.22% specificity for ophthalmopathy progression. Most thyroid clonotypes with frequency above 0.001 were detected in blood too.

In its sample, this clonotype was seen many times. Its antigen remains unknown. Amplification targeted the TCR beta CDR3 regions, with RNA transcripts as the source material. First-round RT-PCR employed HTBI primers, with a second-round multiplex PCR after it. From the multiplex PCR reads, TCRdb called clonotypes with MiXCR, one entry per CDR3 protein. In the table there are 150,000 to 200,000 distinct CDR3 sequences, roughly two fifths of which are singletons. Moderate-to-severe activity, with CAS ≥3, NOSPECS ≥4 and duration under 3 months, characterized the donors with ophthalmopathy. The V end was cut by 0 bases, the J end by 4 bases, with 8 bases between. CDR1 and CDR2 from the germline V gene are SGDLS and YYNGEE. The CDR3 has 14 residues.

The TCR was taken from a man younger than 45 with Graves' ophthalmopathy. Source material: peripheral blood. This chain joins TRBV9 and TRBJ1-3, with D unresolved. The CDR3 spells CASSVEGIGNTIYF. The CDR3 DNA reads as TGTGCCAGCAGCGTAGAGGGTATCGGAAACACCATATATTTT.